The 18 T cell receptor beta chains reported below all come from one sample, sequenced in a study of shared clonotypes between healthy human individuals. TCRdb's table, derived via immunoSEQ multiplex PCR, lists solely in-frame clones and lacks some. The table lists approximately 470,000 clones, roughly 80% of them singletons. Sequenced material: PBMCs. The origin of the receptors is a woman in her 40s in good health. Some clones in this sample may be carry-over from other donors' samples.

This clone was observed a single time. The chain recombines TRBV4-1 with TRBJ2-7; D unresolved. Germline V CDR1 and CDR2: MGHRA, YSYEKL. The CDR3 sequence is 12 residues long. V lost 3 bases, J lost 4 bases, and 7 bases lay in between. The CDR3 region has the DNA TGCGCCAGCAGCCACTTAGGGTACGAGCAGTACTTC. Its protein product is CASSHLGYEQYF.

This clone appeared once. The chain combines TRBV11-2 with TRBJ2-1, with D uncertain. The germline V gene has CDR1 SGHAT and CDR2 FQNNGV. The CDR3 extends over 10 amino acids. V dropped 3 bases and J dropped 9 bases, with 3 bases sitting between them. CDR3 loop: CASSLGEQFF. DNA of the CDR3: TGTGCCAGCAGCTTGGGTGAGCAGTTCTTC.

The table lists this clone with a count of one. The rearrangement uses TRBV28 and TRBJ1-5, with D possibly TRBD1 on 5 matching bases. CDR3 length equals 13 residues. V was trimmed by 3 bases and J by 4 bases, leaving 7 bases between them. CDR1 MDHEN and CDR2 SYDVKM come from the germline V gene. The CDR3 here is CASSFPGNQPQHF. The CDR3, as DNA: TGTGCCAGCAGTTTCCCAGGGAATCAGCCCCAGCATTTT.

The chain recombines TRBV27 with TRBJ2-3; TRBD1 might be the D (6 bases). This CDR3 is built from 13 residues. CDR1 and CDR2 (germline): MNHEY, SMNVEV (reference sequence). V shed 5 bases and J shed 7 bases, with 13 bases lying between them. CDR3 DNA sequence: TGTGCCAGCAGTGTAAACAGGGCGAATACGCAGTATTTT. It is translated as CASSVNRANTQYF.

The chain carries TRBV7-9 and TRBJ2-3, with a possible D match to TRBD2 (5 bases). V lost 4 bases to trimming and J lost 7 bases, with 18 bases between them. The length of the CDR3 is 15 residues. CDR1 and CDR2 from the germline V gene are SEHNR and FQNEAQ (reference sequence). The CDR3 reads CASSSSLRRGYTQYF. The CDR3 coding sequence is TGTGCCAGCAGCTCCAGTTTACGTCGGGGATATACGCAGTATTTT.

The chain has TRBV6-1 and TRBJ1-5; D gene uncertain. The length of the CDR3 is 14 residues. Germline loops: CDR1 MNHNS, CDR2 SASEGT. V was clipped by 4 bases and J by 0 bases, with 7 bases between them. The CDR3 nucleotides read TGTGCCAGCAGTGTGCAGGATAGCAATCAGCCCCAGCATTTT. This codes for CASSVQDSNQPQHF.

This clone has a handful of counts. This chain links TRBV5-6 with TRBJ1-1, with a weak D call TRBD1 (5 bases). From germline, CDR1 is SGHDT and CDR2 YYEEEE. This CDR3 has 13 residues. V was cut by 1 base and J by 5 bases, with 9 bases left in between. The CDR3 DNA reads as TGTGCCAGCAGCTTGAAGAGGGGAACTGAAGCTTTCTTT. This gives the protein CASSLKRGTEAFF.

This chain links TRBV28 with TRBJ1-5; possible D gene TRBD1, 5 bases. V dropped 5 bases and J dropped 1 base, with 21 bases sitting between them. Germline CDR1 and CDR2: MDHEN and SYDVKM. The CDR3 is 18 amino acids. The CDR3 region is CASSSLGTLLGSNQPQHF. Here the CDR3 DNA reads TGTGCCAGCAGTAGCCTAGGGACGCTTCTGGGGAGCAATCAGCCCCAGCATTTT.

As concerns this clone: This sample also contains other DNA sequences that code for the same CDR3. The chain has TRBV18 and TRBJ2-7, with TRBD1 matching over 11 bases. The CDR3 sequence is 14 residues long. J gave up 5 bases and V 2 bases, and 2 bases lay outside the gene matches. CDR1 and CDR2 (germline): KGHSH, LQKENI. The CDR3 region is CASSPGTGGDEQYF. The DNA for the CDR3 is TGTGCCAGCTCACCAGGGACAGGGGGAGACGAGCAGTACTTC.

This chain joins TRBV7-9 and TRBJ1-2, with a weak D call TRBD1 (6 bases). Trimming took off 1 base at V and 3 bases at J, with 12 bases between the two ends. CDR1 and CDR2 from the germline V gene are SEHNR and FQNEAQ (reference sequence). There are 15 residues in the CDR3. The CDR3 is CASSLDSGGYYGYTF. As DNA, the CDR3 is TGTGCCAGCAGCTTAGATTCTGGGGGCTACTATGGCTACACCTTC.

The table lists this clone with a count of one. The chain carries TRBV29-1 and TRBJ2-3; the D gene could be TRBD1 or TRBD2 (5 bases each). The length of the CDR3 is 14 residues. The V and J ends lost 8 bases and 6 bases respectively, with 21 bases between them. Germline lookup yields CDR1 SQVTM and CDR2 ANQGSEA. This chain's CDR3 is CSFFRDGRRDTQYF. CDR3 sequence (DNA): TGCAGCTTCTTCCGGGACGGCCGCCGGGATACGCAGTATTTT.

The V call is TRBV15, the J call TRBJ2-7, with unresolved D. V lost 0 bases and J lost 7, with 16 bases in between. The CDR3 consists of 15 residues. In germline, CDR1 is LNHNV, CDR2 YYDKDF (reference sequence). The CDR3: CATSRDSTSTREQYF. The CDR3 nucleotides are TGTGCCACCAGCAGAGATTCCACTTCCACTCGGGAGCAGTACTTC.

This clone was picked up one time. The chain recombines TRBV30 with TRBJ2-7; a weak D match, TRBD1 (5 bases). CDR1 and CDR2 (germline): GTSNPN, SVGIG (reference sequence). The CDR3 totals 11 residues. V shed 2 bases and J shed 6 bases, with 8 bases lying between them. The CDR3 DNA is TGTGCCTGGAGTCAGGGTTCCGAGCAGTACTTC. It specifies CAWSQGSEQYF.

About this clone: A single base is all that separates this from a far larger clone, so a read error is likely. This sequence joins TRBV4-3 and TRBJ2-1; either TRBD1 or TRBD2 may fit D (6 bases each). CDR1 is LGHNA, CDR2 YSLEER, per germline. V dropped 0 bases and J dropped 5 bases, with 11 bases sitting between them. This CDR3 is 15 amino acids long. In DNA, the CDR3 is TGCGCCAGCAGCCAAGATCAAGGGGGGCACAATGAGCAGTTCTTC. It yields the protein CASSQDQGGHNEQFF.

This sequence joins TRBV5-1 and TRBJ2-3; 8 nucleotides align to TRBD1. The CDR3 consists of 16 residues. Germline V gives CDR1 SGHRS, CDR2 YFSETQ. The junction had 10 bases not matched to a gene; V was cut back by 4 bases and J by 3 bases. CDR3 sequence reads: CASSKKDRESTDTQYF. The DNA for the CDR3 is TGCGCCAGCAGCAAAAAGGACAGGGAGAGTACAGATACGCAGTATTTT.

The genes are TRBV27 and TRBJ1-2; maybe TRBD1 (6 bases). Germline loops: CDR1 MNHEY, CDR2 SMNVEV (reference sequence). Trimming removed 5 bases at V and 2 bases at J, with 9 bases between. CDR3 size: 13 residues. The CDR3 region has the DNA TGTGCCAGCAGTGCTGACAGGAACTATGGCTACACCTTC. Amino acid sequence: CASSADRNYGYTF.

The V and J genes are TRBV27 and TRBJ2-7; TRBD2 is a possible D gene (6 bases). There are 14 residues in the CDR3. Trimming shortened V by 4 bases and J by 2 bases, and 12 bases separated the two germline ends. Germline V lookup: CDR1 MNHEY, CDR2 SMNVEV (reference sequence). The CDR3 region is CASSWWEAPYEQYF. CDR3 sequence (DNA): TGTGCCAGCAGTTGGTGGGAGGCCCCCTACGAGCAGTACTTC.

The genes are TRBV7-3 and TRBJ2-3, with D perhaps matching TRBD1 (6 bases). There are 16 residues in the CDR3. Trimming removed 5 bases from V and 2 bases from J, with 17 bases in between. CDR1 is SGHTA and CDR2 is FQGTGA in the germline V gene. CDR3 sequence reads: CASSPTTYRATDTQYF. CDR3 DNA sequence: TGTGCCAGCAGCCCTACAACCTACAGGGCCACAGATACGCAGTATTTT.